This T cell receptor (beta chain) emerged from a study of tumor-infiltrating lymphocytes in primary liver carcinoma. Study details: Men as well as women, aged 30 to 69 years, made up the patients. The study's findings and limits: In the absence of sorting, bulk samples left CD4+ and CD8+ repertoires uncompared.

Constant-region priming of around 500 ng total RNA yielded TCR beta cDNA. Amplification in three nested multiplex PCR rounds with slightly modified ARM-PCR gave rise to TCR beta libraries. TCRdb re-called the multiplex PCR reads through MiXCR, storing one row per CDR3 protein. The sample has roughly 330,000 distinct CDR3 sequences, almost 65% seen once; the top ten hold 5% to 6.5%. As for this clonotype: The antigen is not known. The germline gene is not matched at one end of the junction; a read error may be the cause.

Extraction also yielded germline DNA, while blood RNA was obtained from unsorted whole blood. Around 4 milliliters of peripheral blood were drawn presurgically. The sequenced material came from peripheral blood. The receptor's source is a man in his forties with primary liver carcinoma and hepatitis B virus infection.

The CDR3 loop reads CVSSTRRSGSYNEQFF. In DNA, the CDR3 is TGCGTCAGCAGCACCCGCCGAAGCGGGAGTTATAATGAGCAGTTCTTC. The rearrangement uses TRBV4-1 and TRBJ2-1, with 8 bases fitting TRBD2. Looked up from germline, CDR1 is MGHRA and CDR2 is YSYEKL. The CDR3 is made up of 16 amino acids.